This entry lists 23 T cell receptor beta chains sequenced from one sample in a study of T cells after yellow fever vaccination. One entry per CDR3 protein, called by TCRdb with MiXCR from the 5' RACE reads. This sample has roughly 520,000 distinct CDR3 sequences, with around a fifth found just once. Sequences were derived from PBMCs, sampled about 20 days after the first yellow fever vaccination. The source is a man aged 18 to 30 who received the YFV17D yellow fever vaccine.

The rearrangement uses TRBV7-9 and TRBJ1-4, with D possibly matching TRBD1 (5 bases). V was cut by 6 bases and J by 5 bases, with 10 bases left in between. This CDR3 is built from 13 residues. Germline V gives CDR1 SEHNR, CDR2 FQNEAQ (reference sequence). The CDR3: CASRTENNEKLFF. Written as DNA, the CDR3 is TGTGCCAGCAGGACAGAAAACAATGAAAAACTGTTTTTT. Combining the CDR3 with reference TRBV7-9 and TRBJ1-4 gives the whole variable domain DTGVSQNPRHKITKRGQNVTFRCDPISEHNRLYWYRQTLGQGPEFLTYFQNEAQLEKSRLLSDRFSAERPKGSFSTLEIQRTEQGDSAMYLCASRTENNEKLFFGSGTQLSVL.

This clonotype occurred a few times. The chain combines TRBV7-9 with TRBJ2-1; D possibly corresponds to TRBD2 (6 bases). The CDR3 is made up of 13 amino acids. Trimming cost V 5 bases and J 6 bases, with 11 bases left between them. Germline assignment: CDR1 SEHNR and CDR2 FQNEAQ (reference sequence). The CDR3 protein is CASSATSFNEQFF. The DNA of the CDR3 is TGTGCCAGCAGCGCTACTAGCTTCAATGAGCAGTTCTTC.

This clonotype was seen ten or more times. This rearrangement joins TRBV7-3 to TRBJ2-2; perhaps TRBD2 as D (6 bases). Germline V gives CDR1 SGHTA, CDR2 FQGTGA. V gave up 6 bases and J gave up 5 bases, with 13 bases separating them. The CDR3 is made up of 14 amino acids. The CDR3 DNA sequence: TGTGCCAGCAGTAGCGGACAAGCGACCGGGGAGCTGTTTTTT. Translating it yields CASSSGQATGELFF. Combining the CDR3 with reference TRBV7-3 and TRBJ2-2 gives the whole variable domain GAGVSQTPSNKVTEKGKYVELRCDPISGHTALYWYRQSLGQGPEFLIYFQGTGAADDSGLPNDRFFAVRPEGSVSTLKIQRTERGDSAVYLCASSSGQATGELFFGEGSRLTVL.

The chain uses TRBV20-1 and TRBJ1-1, with D maybe TRBD1 (6 bases). Germline CDR1 is DFQATT and CDR2 is SNEGSKA (reference sequence). Trimming took 7 bases from V and 0 from J, leaving 12 bases between them. This CDR3 is 13 amino acids long. CDR3 nucleotides: TGCAGTGTGTACGGACAGATGAACACTGAAGCTTTCTTT. Its protein is CSVYGQMNTEAFF.

CDR3 residues: CSAAGTSGGTDTQYF. The CDR3 bases are TGCAGTGCCGCCGGGACTAGCGGGGGCACAGATACGCAGTATTTT. J is TRBJ2-3 and V is TRBV20-1, with 13 bases fitting TRBD2. Trimming removed 6 bases from V and 1 base from J; junction bases left unmatched: 4. CDR1 is DFQATT, CDR2 SNEGSKA, per germline (reference sequence). The CDR3 has 15 amino acids.

The rearrangement joins TRBV7-2 to TRBJ2-1; weak D call: TRBD1 (5 bases). The CDR3 consists of 13 residues. CDR1 is SGHTA and CDR2 is FQGNSA in the germline V gene. V shed 4 bases and J shed 9 bases, with 13 bases lying between them. CDR3 in amino acids: CASSSVWGGEQFF. CDR3 coding DNA: TGTGCCAGCAGCTCAGTATGGGGCGGTGAGCAGTTCTTC.

This clonotype occurred a few times. The genes are TRBV10-3 and TRBJ1-3, with unresolved D. The CDR3 length is 15 residues. Germline V lookup: CDR1 ENHRY, CDR2 SYGVKD. V lost 6 bases, J lost 0 bases, and 12 bases lay in between. CDR3 protein: CAIRDGKNSGNTIYF. The CDR3 DNA follows: TGTGCCATCAGGGACGGAAAAAACTCTGGAAACACCATATATTTT.

This clonotype was observed a few times. The chain couples TRBV4-1 to TRBJ2-2; either TRBD1 or TRBD2 may fit D (5 bases each). Trimming cost V 8 bases and J 2 bases, with 15 bases left between them. This CDR3 spans 15 amino acids. Germline CDR1 is MGHRA and CDR2 is YSYEKL. CDR3 nucleotide sequence: TGCGCCAGCTCTAAGAGGGACGGAAACACCGGGGAGCTGTTTTTT. It is translated as CASSKRDGNTGELFF.

The chain uses TRBV7-3 and TRBJ2-6; D may be TRBD1 (6 bases). Germline V lookup: CDR1 SGHTA, CDR2 FQGTGA. The CDR3 covers 18 residues. V lost 2 bases and J 7 bases, leaving 21 bases between the germline ends. CDR3 sequence: CASSLDSRRAGTANVLTF. DNA of the CDR3: TGTGCCAGCAGCTTAGACTCCCGTCGGGCAGGGACAGCCAACGTCCTGACTTTC.

The genes are TRBV7-2 and TRBJ2-7; D gene ambiguous. The CDR3 runs to 14 residues. Germline CDR1 is SGHTA and CDR2 is FQGNSA. V lost 1 base and J lost 3, with 10 bases in between. CDR3 in amino acids: CASSLEYGGYEQYF. DNA of the CDR3: TGTGCCAGCAGCTTAGAGTACGGCGGCTACGAGCAGTACTTC.

The V and J genes are TRBV7-2 and TRBJ2-1, with TRBD1 matching 12 bases. Looked up from germline, CDR1 is SGHTA and CDR2 is FQGNSA. CDR3 length: 15 amino acids. J gave up 7 bases and V 5 bases, and 6 bases lay outside the gene matches. CDR3 sequence reads: CASSMGQGAWNEQFF. The CDR3, as DNA: TGTGCCAGCAGCATGGGACAGGGGGCATGGAATGAGCAGTTCTTC.

This clonotype occurred a few times. The chain joins TRBV20-1 to TRBJ2-3; 8 positions agree with TRBD2. Trimming removed 3 bases from V and 4 bases from J; junction bases left unmatched: 9. From germline, CDR1 is DFQATT and CDR2 SNEGSKA (reference sequence). CDR3 length: 15 amino acids. CDR3 in DNA: TGCAGTGCTAGGGAGCGGGGGCTGGCTTCAGATACGCAGTATTTT. It is translated as CSARERGLASDTQYF.

CDR3 protein: CASSRRDRGTYEQYV. The CDR3 bases are TGTGCCAGCAGCCGCCGGGACAGGGGGACCTACGAGCAGTACGTC. V usage is TRBV11-2 and J usage is TRBJ2-7, with 11 positions matching TRBD1. Germline V gives CDR1 SGHAT, CDR2 FQNNGV. Trimming at V came to 5 bases and at J to 2 bases, leaving 5 bases not matched to a gene. CDR3 length: 15 amino acids.

There are many counts of this clonotype. The chain uses TRBV7-8 and TRBJ1-2; a weak D match, TRBD1 (5 bases). The CDR3 spans 13 residues. The V gene lost 4 bases and the J gene lost 4 bases, with 10 bases spanning the gap. Per the germline V gene, CDR1 is SGHVS and CDR2 is FQNEAQ. CDR3 in amino acids: CASSSGTAYGYTF. In DNA, the CDR3 is TGTGCCAGCAGCTCCGGGACTGCCTATGGCTACACCTTC.

The chain uses TRBV5-4 and TRBJ2-3; 9 bases align to TRBD1. There are 15 residues in the CDR3. With V trimmed by 2 bases and J by 4 bases, 5 bases remained unmatched. Per the germline V gene, CDR1 is SGHNT and CDR2 is YYREEE (reference sequence). CDR3 loop: CASSFRDRDADTQYF. The CDR3 nucleotides read TGTGCCAGCAGCTTCCGGGACAGGGATGCAGATACGCAGTATTTT. The full variable domain, with the rest looked up from reference TRBV5-4 and TRBJ2-3, is ETGVTQSPTHLIKTRGQQVTLRCSSQSGHNTVSWYQQALGQGPQFIFQYYREEENGRGNFPPRFSGLQFPNYSSELNVNALELDDSALYLCASSFRDRDADTQYFGPGTRLTVL.

This chain joins TRBV28 and TRBJ2-5; D is unresolved. V lost 6 bases, J lost 3 bases, and 11 bases lay in between. The CDR3 covers 13 residues. Germline V gene sequence: CDR1 MDHEN, CDR2 SYDVKM. CDR3 DNA sequence: TGTGCCAGCAGCTCTACAGTGGAAGAGACCCAGTACTTC. Protein sequence: CASSSTVEETQYF.

This clonotype was seen a single time. DNA for the CDR3: TGTGCCAGCAGCCAAGAACAAGGACGGGGGGGCCGGGCAGATACGCAGTATTTT. Residues: CASSQEQGRGGRADTQYF. The V call is TRBV3-1, the J call TRBJ2-3; TRBD2 aligns across 8 bases. Germline CDR1 reads LGHDT; CDR2 reads YNNKEL (reference sequence). This CDR3 region has 18 residues. The V and J ends lost 0 bases and 4 bases, in that order; junction bases with no gene match: 12.

The V and J genes are TRBV3-1 and TRBJ2-2; the match to TRBD2 covers 9 bases. Germline loops: CDR1 LGHDT, CDR2 YNNKEL (reference sequence). The CDR3 covers 16 residues. V was pared by 6 bases and J by 2 bases, with 7 bases of the junction left unmatched. The CDR3 DNA follows: TGTGCCAGCAGTCCATTAGCGGGGGTAAACACCGGGGAGCTGTTTTTT. Translating it yields CASSPLAGVNTGELFF.

A few counts support this clonotype. The CDR3: CSASEAQETQYF. Here the CDR3 DNA reads TGCAGCGCGTCGGAAGCTCAAGAGACCCAGTACTTC. V and J are TRBV29-1 and TRBJ2-5; D gene uncertain. The V and J ends lost 7 bases and 2 bases respectively, with 11 bases between them. The CDR3 totals 12 residues. CDR1 SQVTM and CDR2 ANQGSEA come from the germline V gene.

In its sample, this clonotype was seen a few times. The J gene is TRBJ2-2, the V gene TRBV6-5; 8 bases are shared with TRBD1. The CDR3 consists of 16 residues. V shed 0 bases and J 3 bases; nucleotides not matched to a gene: 3. Germline V gene sequence: CDR1 MNHEY, CDR2 SVGAGI. CDR3 coding DNA: TGTGCCAGCAGTTACTCGGGGACAGGTTACACCGGGGAGCTGTTTTTT. This gives the protein CASSYSGTGYTGELFF.

This clonotype was detected only a few times. V usage is TRBV24-1 and J usage is TRBJ1-5; D unclear. CDR1 is KGHDR and CDR2 is SFDVKD in the germline V gene. The CDR3 spans 14 residues. V lost 5 bases and J 3 bases, leaving 10 bases between the germline ends. The CDR3 spells CATSVSGNNQPQHF. CDR3 DNA sequence: TGTGCCACCAGTGTAAGCGGCAACAATCAGCCCCAGCATTTT.

The table lists this clonotype with a few counts. V is TRBV5-1 and J is TRBJ2-2; D is uncertain. Deletions cut 1 base from V and 6 bases from J, with 7 bases between. The CDR3 is made up of 13 amino acids. Germline V gene lookup returns CDR1 SGHRS and CDR2 YFSETQ. The CDR3 region is CASSLWPAGELFF. CDR3 nucleotides: TGCGCCAGCAGCTTGTGGCCCGCCGGGGAGCTGTTTTTT.

This clonotype has just a few counts. The chain recombines TRBV20-1 with TRBJ2-5; D not certain. The length of the CDR3 is 14 residues. CDR1 is DFQATT and CDR2 is SNEGSKA in the germline V gene (reference sequence). V was shortened by 6 bases and J by 1 base, with 15 bases between the two germline ends. CDR3: CSAEERSAQETQYF. CDR3 DNA: TGCAGTGCCGAGGAGAGGTCCGCCCAAGAGACCCAGTACTTC.